The clone carrying this T cell receptor beta chain has a count of ten or more. Its antigen is not identified. A TCRbeta library incorporating unique molecular identifiers was prepared. TCRdb redid the calling of the PCR reads with MiXCR, one entry per CDR3 protein. The table lists around 580,000 distinct CDR3 sequences, approximately 22% of them singletons. This entry is derived from a study of T-cell reconstitution after alpha-beta-depleted transplantation in children. Overall study results and limits: By about two months after transplant, alpha-beta T cells reportedly arose from several hundred graft clones that had expanded.

This CDR3 region has 12 residues. V was cut by 1 base and J by 2 bases, with 5 bases left in between. The germline V gene has CDR1 SQVTM and CDR2 ANQGSEA. The rearrangement joins TRBV29-1 to TRBJ2-5; no firm D call. The clonotype was recovered from a boy under two years old who had a stem cell transplant for acute myeloid leukemia, so the T cells may come from the graft donor. Material: PBMCs, mostly from graft donor cells, obtained 360 days after TCRalphabeta/CD19-depleted stem cell transplant. DNA of the CDR3: TGCAGCGTTGAAGTAGGGCAAGAGACCCAGTACTTC. Encoded protein: CSVEVGQETQYF.